The clone carrying this T cell receptor beta chain has more than one count but fewer than ten. Its antigen is as yet unknown. These data come from a study of regulatory T cells in long-lasting Graves disease. Time point here: newly diagnosed GD, antithyroid drugs for less than 3 months. TCR sequences were obtained from RNA taken from PBMCs. Findings and limits, study-wide: Persistent patients shared more public clonotypes (over 2,500) than new patients (966). Preferential use of TRBV28, TRBJ1-2 and TRBJ2-5 was seen in persistent disease.

Losses at the gene ends were 0 bases for V and 7 bases for J; bases not matched to a gene: 8. Germline V CDR1 and CDR2: SGHDN, FVKESK. This CDR3 is 15 amino acids long. Arm-PCR of CDR3 regions and iRepertoire HTBI primers were used to build TCR beta libraries. TCRdb reprocessed the multiplex PCR reads with MiXCR, giving one entry per CDR3 protein. The top ten hold approximately 20% of the sample, which has roughly 220,000 distinct CDR3 sequences, approximately 16% seen once. The chain couples TRBV14 to TRBJ1-1; 7 bases fit TRBD1. This TCR came from a female donor with Graves disease. The sample in question was peripheral blood mononuclear cells (PBMCs), obtained at new diagnosis, from a patient treated with antithyroid drugs. The CDR3 bases are TGTGCCAGCAGCCAAGATTGGCACACAGGGGATGAAGCTTTCTTT. Protein: CASSQDWHTGDEAFF.